What follows are 21 T cell receptor beta chains derived from one specimen sequenced in a study of shared clonotypes between healthy human individuals. Generated by immunoSEQ multiplex PCR, the TCRdb table keeps only in-frame clones and is missing some. The table includes 1 million to 1.2 million clones, approximately 77% detected once. The sample consisted of memory CD4+ T cells from PBMCs. Subset denoted: CD45RA-negative fraction. These receptor sequences come from a man between 18 and 35 years old in good health. Some clones in this sample may be carry-over from other donors' samples.

A word on this clone: Since a much larger clone is just one base distant, this may be a read error. This rearrangement joins TRBV7-9 to TRBJ1-1; the D is unclear. Trimming removed 3 bases from V and 4 bases from J, with 6 bases in between. Germline loops: CDR1 SEHNR, CDR2 FQNEAQ (reference sequence). The CDR3 totals 12 residues. Here the CDR3 DNA reads TGTGCCAGCAGCTTGGGGAGCACTGAAGCTTTCTTT. This sequence encodes CASSLGSTEAFF.

V gene TRBV7-2 combines with J gene TRBJ2-1; TRBD2 is a possible D gene (5 bases). Per germline, CDR1 SGHTA and CDR2 FQGNSA. Trimming cost V 4 bases and J 4 bases, with 8 bases left between them. The CDR3 extends over 13 amino acids. For the CDR3, the DNA is TGTGCCAGCAGCTCCGGACTGTACAATGAGCAGTTCTTC. Protein product: CASSSGLYNEQFF.

This clone was detected once. The rearrangement joins TRBV5-1 to TRBJ2-1; D possibly corresponds to TRBD1 (6 bases). In germline, CDR1 is SGHRS, CDR2 YFSETQ. The CDR3 is 15 amino acids. Trimming took 2 bases from V and 6 from J, leaving 15 bases between them. Here the CDR3 reads CASSLGDNRVNEQFF. CDR3 coding DNA: TGCGCCAGCAGCTTAGGAGATAACAGGGTCAATGAGCAGTTCTTC.

This chain joins TRBV15 and TRBJ2-7, with a weak D call TRBD1 (6 bases). The V end was cut by 1 base, the J end by 2 bases, with 18 bases between. CDR1 is LNHNV, CDR2 YYDKDF, per germline (reference sequence). The CDR3 has 17 residues. The DNA for the CDR3 is TGTGCCACCAGCAGAGGAAGGGCCGGGACATTCACCTACGAGCAGTACTTC. It encodes CATSRGRAGTFTYEQYF.

This clone was recorded at least ten times. Other DNA sequences of this sample code for an identical CDR3. V usage is TRBV4-1 and J usage is TRBJ1-5; D is undetermined. Germline V gives CDR1 MGHRA, CDR2 YSYEKL. V was cut by 2 bases and J by 4 bases, with 6 bases left in between. The CDR3 is 13 amino acids. The chain's CDR3 is CASSQQVNQPQHF. The CDR3 DNA reads as TGCGCCAGCAGCCAACAGGTGAATCAGCCCCAGCATTTT.

Only a few counts were recorded for this clone. This chain links TRBV12-5 with TRBJ1-2; perhaps TRBD1 as D (5 bases). V was cut by 5 bases and J by 5 bases, with 9 bases left in between. This CDR3 region has 12 residues. Looked up from germline, CDR1 is LGHNT and CDR2 is FRNRAP. The CDR3 reads CASGRAGYGYTF. The CDR3 DNA sequence: TGTGCTAGTGGTCGGGCAGGGTATGGCTACACCTTC.

This clone came up a few times. The J gene is TRBJ1-3, the V gene TRBV5-1, with TRBD1 matching over 10 bases. The CDR3 totals 16 residues. Germline V gene sequence: CDR1 SGHRS, CDR2 YFSETQ. The trim removed 4 bases at V and 4 bases at J, leaving 8 bases unmatched. CDR3 DNA sequence: TGCGCCAGCAGCAGCAGGACAGGGGGATCAGGAAACACCATATATTTT. Its translation: CASSSRTGGSGNTIYF.

CDR3 DNA: TGTGCCAGCAGCGTAGAGGACTGGGGAGATACGCAGTATTTT. It specifies CASSVEDWGDTQYF. This chain links TRBV9 with TRBJ2-3; weak D call: TRBD2 (5 bases). This CDR3 is 14 amino acids long. Germline CDR1 is SGDLS and CDR2 is YYNGEE. Trimming pared 0 bases from V and 5 bases from J, leaving 10 bases between.

The chain is built from TRBV6-1 and TRBJ2-2; D perhaps matches TRBD1 (6 bases). The CDR3 is 15 amino acids. V lost 5 bases to trimming and J lost 0 bases, with 10 bases between them. Per germline, CDR1 MNHNS and CDR2 SASEGT. CDR3 amino acids: CASSRDNANTGELFF. CDR3 sequence (DNA): TGTGCCAGCAGTAGGGACAACGCGAACACCGGGGAGCTGTTTTTT.

Note on this clone: This clone may be a read error of a much larger clone one base away. The chain couples TRBV5-1 to TRBJ2-3, with D perhaps matching TRBD2 (5 bases). The CDR3 extends over 14 amino acids. Germline CDR1 is SGHRS and CDR2 is YFSETQ. CDR3: CTSSLERNTDTQYF. As DNA, the CDR3 is TGCACCAGCAGCTTGGAGCGGAACACAGATACGCAGTATTTT.

This sequence joins TRBV5-1 and TRBJ2-5, with 8 bases fitting TRBD2. In germline, CDR1 is SGHRS, CDR2 YFSETQ. V was clipped by 7 bases and J by 0 bases; unmatched bases: 8. The CDR3 loop spans 15 amino acids. CDR3 protein: CASGGLAGYQETQYF. CDR3 DNA: TGCGCCAGCGGAGGCCTAGCGGGCTACCAAGAGACCCAGTACTTC.

This rearrangement joins TRBV4-1 to TRBJ1-2, with D perhaps TRBD1 (5 bases). The germline V gene has CDR1 MGHRA and CDR2 YSYEKL. Trimming cost V 0 bases and J 7 bases, with 12 bases left between them. The CDR3 sequence is 14 residues long. DNA for the CDR3: TGCGCCAGCAGCCAAGAAGGGGCATGGTCTGGCTACACCTTC. As protein: CASSQEGAWSGYTF.

On this clone itself: Within the sample, other DNA sequences also encode this same CDR3. The V and J genes are TRBV9 and TRBJ2-1; the match to TRBD2 covers 9 bases. The trim removed 0 bases at V and 4 bases at J, leaving 2 bases unmatched. The CDR3 totals 15 residues. Germline V gene lookup returns CDR1 SGDLS and CDR2 YYNGEE. The CDR3 here is CASSVGLAGYNEQFF. The DNA of the CDR3 is TGTGCCAGCAGCGTAGGGCTAGCGGGATACAATGAGCAGTTCTTC.

V usage is TRBV5-4 and J usage is TRBJ2-1, with TRBD2 matching over 8 bases. Germline lookup yields CDR1 SGHNT and CDR2 YYREEE (reference sequence). With 4 bases clipped from V and 4 bases from J, the junction kept 10 bases outside the gene matches. The CDR3 contains 16 residues. CDR3 DNA sequence: TGTGCCAGCAGCGAGATAGCGGGAAGACCGTACAATGAGCAGTTCTTC. Protein product: CASSEIAGRPYNEQFF.

This clone was detected only a few times. The J gene is TRBJ2-5, the V gene TRBV21-1; the table gives TRBD1 as D, unverified against the DNA. TRBV21-1 constitutes a pseudogene. There are 13 residues in the CDR3. The CDR3 is CASSSRQGETQYF. The CDR3 DNA follows: TGTGCCAGCAGCTCTCGACAGGGGGAGACCCAGTACTTC.

This chain uses TRBV7-2 with TRBJ2-2; D call uncertain. The V and J ends lost 2 bases and 5 bases respectively, with 12 bases between them. The CDR3 extends over 15 amino acids. Germline lookup yields CDR1 SGHTA and CDR2 FQGNSA. CDR3 residues: CASSLNSPGTGELFF. The CDR3 DNA is TGTGCCAGCAGCTTAAACAGCCCCGGGACCGGGGAGCTGTTTTTT.

V and J are TRBV11-1 and TRBJ2-1; TRBD2 matches at 7 bases. Trimming at V came to 1 base and at J to 5 bases, leaving 8 bases not matched to a gene. Germline V gives CDR1 SGHAT, CDR2 FQDESV (reference sequence). The CDR3 totals 16 residues. For the CDR3, the DNA is TGTGCCAGCAGCTTAGGGTTGTCTAGCGGAAACAATGAGCAGTTCTTC. Encoded protein: CASSLGLSSGNNEQFF.

The chain couples TRBV9 to TRBJ1-1; the D is unclear. Germline lookup yields CDR1 SGDLS and CDR2 YYNGEE. The ends were cut back, 0 bases at V and 0 bases at J, with 9 bases in the middle. This CDR3 is 15 amino acids long. As DNA, the CDR3 is TGTGCCAGCAGCGTAGGTCGTGTGATGAACACTGAAGCTTTCTTT. This gives the protein CASSVGRVMNTEAFF.

The CDR3 coding sequence is TGTGCCAGCAGCTCTCAGGGTACTAACTATGGCTACACCTTC. Residues: CASSSQGTNYGYTF. The chain employs TRBV7-9 and TRBJ1-2; weak D call: TRBD1 (5 bases). Trimming removed 4 bases from V and 0 bases from J, with 9 bases in between. Germline CDR1 reads SEHNR; CDR2 reads FQNEAQ (reference sequence). CDR3 size: 14 residues.

This clone was seen once. This chain links TRBV19 with TRBJ2-7; 7 bases fit TRBD2. The V and J ends lost 7 bases and 6 bases, in that order; junction bases with no gene match: 12. This CDR3 spans 14 amino acids. CDR1 and CDR2 (germline): LNHDA, SQIVND (reference sequence). CDR3 DNA sequence: TGTGCCAGTACCCCTGGGGGGGGGTCGCGCGAGCAGTACTTC. Translation: CASTPGGGSREQYF. The full variable domain, completed using reference TRBV19 and TRBJ2-7, is DGGITQSPKYLFRKEGQNVTLSCEQNLNHDAMYWYRQDPGQGLRLIYYSQIVNDFQKGDIAEGYSVSREKKESFPLTVTSAQKNPTAFYLCASTPGGGSREQYFGPGTRLTVT.

This clone has more than one count but fewer than ten. The V and J genes are TRBV4-2 and TRBJ2-7; 7 positions match TRBD1. The CDR3 contains 15 residues. CDR1 is LGHNA and CDR2 is YNFKEQ in the germline V gene. Losses at the gene ends were 4 bases for V and 2 bases for J; bases not matched to a gene: 8. CDR3 sequence reads: CASSRPGTETYEQYF. The DNA of the CDR3 is TGTGCCAGCAGCCGTCCCGGGACAGAGACCTACGAGCAGTACTTC.